A selection of T cell receptor beta chains follows, all from one sample in a study of T-cell reconstitution after alpha-beta-depleted transplantation in children. TCRdb reanalysed the PCR reads using MiXCR and keeps one entry per CDR3 protein. The repertoire holds hundreds of thousands of distinct CDR3 sequences, with 13% as singletons. The sample in question was PBMCs, obtained before TCRalphabeta/CD19-depleted stem cell transplant. Receptor source: a girl aged 2 to 10 with congenital amegakaryocytic thrombocytopenia, due to receive a stem cell transplant. Both conserved end residues are part of each CDR3. D genes are given only for firm matches. Clone size is not always given. Where it is, it says once, few, many or a class for expanded clones.

DNA,CDR3,V,length,size,J,D
TGCAGTGCGAAGGAGGGGAATCAGCCCCAGCATTTT,CSAKEGNQPQHF,TRBV20-1,12,many,TRBJ1-5,.
TGCGCCAGCAGCCTGTGGACTAGCGGGAGGGCCTTAAATGAGCAGTTCTTC,CASSLWTSGRALNEQFF,TRBV5-1,17,.,TRBJ2-1,TRBD2
TGCGCCAGCAGCCGAAGCTCTAGCGGGAACGGACCCGGGGAGCTGTTTTTT,CASSRSSSGNGPGELFF,TRBV5-1,17,few,TRBJ2-2,TRBD2
TGTGCCAGCAGCCGAGTGAGCGGGGCCCTCACAGATACGCAGTATTTT,CASSRVSGALTDTQYF,TRBV3-1,16,few,TRBJ2-3,TRBD2
TGCGCCAGCATGGCGGGACTGAACTCTGGGGCCAACGTCCTGACTTTC,CASMAGLNSGANVLTF,TRBV5-1,16,many,TRBJ2-6,.
TGCGCCAGCAGCGGAGATCGGACTAGCGGAGGTTACGAGCAGTACTTC,CASSGDRTSGGYEQYF,TRBV5-1,16,.,TRBJ2-7,TRBD2
TGTGCCAGCAGCTTAGGAGGTAGCGGGAGGGCCAATGAGCAGTTCTTC,CASSLGGSGRANEQFF,TRBV7-2,16,few,TRBJ2-1,TRBD2
TGTGCCAGCAGTTTAGAGGGGGGAACGACTAATGAAAAACTGTTTTTT,CASSLEGGTTNEKLFF,TRBV12-3/TRBV12-4,16,.,TRBJ1-4,.
TGTGCCAGCAGCGCGCTAGGGAATGAGCAGTTCTTC,CASSALGNEQFF,TRBV7-9,12,many,TRBJ2-1,.
TGTGCCAGCAGTTATTGGCCCCGCACAGATACGCAGTATTTT,CASSYWPRTDTQYF,TRBV27,14,.,TRBJ2-3,.
TGTGCCAGCAGCCAAGGCCCTTGGGGCCCCTACGAGCAGTACTTC,CASSQGPWGPYEQYF,TRBV14,15,few,TRBJ2-7,.
TGCGCCAGCAGCTTAATTAGCGGGAGCTTCGATGAGCAGTTCTTC,CASSLISGSFDEQFF,TRBV5-1,15,many,TRBJ2-1,TRBD2
TGTGCCAGCAGCTTTAGGGCAATTTCGGGGACTAGTTTTATCAATGAGCAGTTCTTC,CASSFRAISGTSFINEQFF,TRBV7-8,19,.,TRBJ2-1,TRBD2
TGTGCCAGCAGCTCGGGACTAGCGGGAGGGCCGAGCTCCTACAATGAGCAGTTCTTC,CASSSGLAGGPSSYNEQFF,TRBV7-8,19,many,TRBJ2-1,TRBD2
TGCGCCAGCAGCTTCCTAGCGGGAGGATTGGCAACACCCGGGGAGCTGTTTTTT,CASSFLAGGLATPGELFF,TRBV5-1,18,.,TRBJ2-2,TRBD2
TGTGCCAGCAGCCCCCAGCTGGGTTGGTCCGGGGAGCTGTTTTTT,CASSPQLGWSGELFF,TRBV7-3,15,.,TRBJ2-2,.